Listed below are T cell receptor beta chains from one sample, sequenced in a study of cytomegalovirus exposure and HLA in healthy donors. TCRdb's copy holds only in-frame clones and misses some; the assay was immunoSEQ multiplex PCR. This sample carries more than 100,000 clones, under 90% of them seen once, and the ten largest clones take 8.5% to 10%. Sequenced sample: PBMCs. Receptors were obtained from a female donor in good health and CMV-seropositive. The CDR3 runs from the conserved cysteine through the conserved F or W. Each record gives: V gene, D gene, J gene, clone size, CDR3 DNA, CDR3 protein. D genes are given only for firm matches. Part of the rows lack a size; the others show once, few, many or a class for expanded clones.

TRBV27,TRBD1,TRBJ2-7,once,TGTGCCAGCAGTACTCGACAGGGGGTGACCTACGAGCAGTACTTC,CASSTRQGVTYEQYF
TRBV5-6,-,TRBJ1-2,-,TGTGCCAGCAGCCCACAGGGCAGGGGACATGGCTACACCTTC,CASSPQGRGHGYTF
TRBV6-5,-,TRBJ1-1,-,TGTGCCAGCAGTTACGGAGGGTGGAACACTGAAGCTTTCTTT,CASSYGGWNTEAFF
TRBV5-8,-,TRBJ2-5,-,TGTGCCAGCAGCTCGGGTGGGACACCCCGGACCCAGTACTTC,CASSSGGTPRTQYF
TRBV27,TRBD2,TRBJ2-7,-,TGTGCCAGCAGTGGACTAGCGGGGGCGGGGGAGCAGTACTTC,CASSGLAGAGEQYF
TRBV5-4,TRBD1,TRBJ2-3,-,TGTGCCAGCAGCGGGGACAGGGGGCCGGATACGCAGTATTTT,CASSGDRGPDTQYF
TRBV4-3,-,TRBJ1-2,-,TGCGCCAGCAGCCAAACCCTCTCCCAGGGACTCTATGGCTACACCTTC,CASSQTLSQGLYGYTF
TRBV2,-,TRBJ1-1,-,TGTGCCAGCACGGGTAGGTTAGAAAACACTGAAGCTTTCTTT,CASTGRLENTEAFF
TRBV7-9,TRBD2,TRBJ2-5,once,TGTGCCAGCAGACCAAGCGGGGGGGAAGAGACCCAGTACTTC,CASRPSGGEETQYF
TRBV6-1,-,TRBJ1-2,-,TGTGCCAGCAGAAGACAGGACTATGGCTACACCTTC,CASRRQDYGYTF
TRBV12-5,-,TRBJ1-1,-,TGTGCTAGTGGTTTGGATAGGAACACTGAAGCTTTCTTT,CASGLDRNTEAFF
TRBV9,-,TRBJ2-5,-,TGTGCCAGCAGCGCCGCGGCAGAAGAGACCCAGTACTTC,CASSAAAEETQYF
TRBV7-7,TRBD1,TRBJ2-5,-,TGTGCCAGCAGCGTTCCAGGGGGAAGGGAGACCCAGTACTTC,CASSVPGGRETQYF
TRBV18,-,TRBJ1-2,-,TGTGCCAGCTCACCACCCGGGGTCCCGGGCTACACCTTC,CASSPPGVPGYTF
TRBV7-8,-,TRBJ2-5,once,TGTGCCAGCAGCTTAGAGCGCGGGGCCCAAGAGACCCAGTACTTC,CASSLERGAQETQYF
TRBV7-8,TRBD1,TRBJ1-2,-,TGTGCCAGCAGCTTAGGGTACCGGGACAGTGGGGGGATATATGGCTACACCTTC,CASSLGYRDSGGIYGYTF
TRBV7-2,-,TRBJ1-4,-,TGTGCCAGCAGCGTGGAAGGGAGGAACGCAAAACTGTTTTTT,CASSVEGRNAKLFF
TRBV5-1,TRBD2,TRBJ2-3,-,TGCGCCAGCAGCATTACTAGCGAGGCAGTTACGCAGTATTTT,CASSITSEAVTQYF
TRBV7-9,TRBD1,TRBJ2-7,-,TGTGCCAGCAGCCCAACACAGGGGGCTAGGGAGCAGTACTTC,CASSPTQGAREQYF
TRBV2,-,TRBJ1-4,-,TGTGCCAGCAGTGAGGGGGGGGTAGTATATGAAAAACTGTTTTTT,CASSEGGVVYEKLFF
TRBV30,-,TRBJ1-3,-,TGTGCCTGGAGTGTAAGAGGCAGGGGCATTGGAAACACCATATATTTT,CAWSVRGRGIGNTIYF
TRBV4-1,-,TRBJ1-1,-,TGCGCCAGCAGCCAAGAGGGGGGGGCCCATGAAGCTTTCTTT,CASSQEGGAHEAFF
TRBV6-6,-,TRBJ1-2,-,TGTGCCAGCAGTTACGGGGGGGCATTCTATGGCTACACCTTC,CASSYGGAFYGYTF
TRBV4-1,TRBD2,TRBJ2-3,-,TGCGCCAGCAGCCAAGGGACTAGCGGGGGGGCCGAGGTGGATACGCAGTATTTT,CASSQGTSGGAEVDTQYF
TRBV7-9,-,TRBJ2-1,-,TGTGCCAGCAGCTCCCTTGGTGGAGGGAGGCTAGGCAATGAGCAGTTCTTC,CASSSLGGGRLGNEQFF
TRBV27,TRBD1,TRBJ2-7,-,TGTGCCAGCAGGGGGACAGGGGGGGGCTACGAGCAGTACTTC,CASRGTGGGYEQYF
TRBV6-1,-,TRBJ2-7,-,TGTGCCAGCAGAATATTGCTTCAGGGTAAGGAGCAGTACTTC,CASRILLQGKEQYF
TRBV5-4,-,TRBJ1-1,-,TGTGCCAGCAGCTTGGAAAGGGGCTACACTGAAGCTTTCTTT,CASSLERGYTEAFF
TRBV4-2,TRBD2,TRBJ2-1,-,TGTGCCAGCAGCCAAGGCCGACTAGCGGGGGGCCGACTGAATGAGCAGTTCTTC,CASSQGRLAGGRLNEQFF
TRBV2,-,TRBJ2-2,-,TGTGCCAGCAGTGAAGTGATCGCAGTCACCGGGGAGCTGTTTTTT,CASSEVIAVTGELFF
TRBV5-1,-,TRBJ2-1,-,TGCGCCAGCAGCTTGGCCGGAAGGAGCTCCTACAATGAGCAGTTCTTC,CASSLAGRSSYNEQFF
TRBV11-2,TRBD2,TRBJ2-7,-,TGTGCCAGCAGCCGGGACGGGGGGAGGGAGCAGTACTTC,CASSRDGGREQYF
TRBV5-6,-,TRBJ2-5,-,TGTGCCAGCAGCTCATTAGGGATTCGAGGAGGTGAGCAGTACTTC,CASSSLGIRGGEQYF
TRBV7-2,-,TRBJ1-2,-,TGTGCCAGCAGCCCCCCCAGAGGACAGCCGAACTATGGCTACACCTTC,CASSPPRGQPNYGYTF
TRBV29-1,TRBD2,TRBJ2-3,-,TGCAGCGTCGATAGCGGGGGGCTGGGGGATACGCAGTATTTT,CSVDSGGLGDTQYF
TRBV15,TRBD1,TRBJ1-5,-,TGTGCCACCAGCAGAACTCGGACAGGGGCGAGCAATCAGCCCCGGCATTTT,CATSRTRTGASNQPRHF
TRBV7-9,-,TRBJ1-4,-,TGTGCCAGCAGCTTGGGCGAGAGGGAGAAACTGTTTTTT,CASSLGEREKLFF
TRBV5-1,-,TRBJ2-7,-,TGCGCCAGCAGCTTGGGTGGCCAAGAAACCTTGTACTTC,CASSLGGQETLYF
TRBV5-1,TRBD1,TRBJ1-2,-,TGCGCCAGCAGCTTGGCCGAGAGACAGGGTAAAACTTATGGCTACACCTTC,CASSLAERQGKTYGYTF
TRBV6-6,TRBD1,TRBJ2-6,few,TGTGCCAGCACCCCGAAGACAGGGGCTGGGGCCAACGTCCTGACTTTC,CASTPKTGAGANVLTF
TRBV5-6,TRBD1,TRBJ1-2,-,TGTGCCAGCAGCGAACAGGGGGCTTCAGGAGTCTACACCTTC,CASSEQGASGVYTF
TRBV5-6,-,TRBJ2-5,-,TGTGCCAGCAGCGAAACTCGGGGGGCTCAAGAGACCCAGTACTTC,CASSETRGAQETQYF
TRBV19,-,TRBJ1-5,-,TGTGCCAGTAGTAAATGGGGGCACGCTAATCAGCCCCAGCATTTT,CASSKWGHANQPQHF